Below, 12 T cell receptor beta chains from the same sample are listed, as sequenced in a study of blood T cell repertoires in COVID-19. Assay: immunoSEQ multiplex PCR; the TCRdb copy retains only in-frame clones and omits some. Of 60,000 to 70,000 clones listed, 80% to 85% were seen once; the top ten hold 8.8%. Sample: peripheral blood. All receptors come from a man aged 50 or older with active COVID-19.

The V call is TRBV6-5, the J call TRBJ1-1; D ambiguous. Trimming shortened V by 6 bases and J by 0 bases, and 8 bases separated the two germline ends. This CDR3 region has 13 residues. The germline V gene encodes CDR1 MNHEY and CDR2 SVGAGI. The CDR3 spells CASSLTVNTEAFF. The CDR3 nucleotides are TGTGCCAGCAGCCTTACGGTGAACACTGAAGCTTTCTTT.

This rearrangement joins TRBV5-1 to TRBJ1-1; D not resolved. V was shortened by 3 bases and J by 4 bases, with 13 bases between the two germline ends. CDR1 is SGHRS and CDR2 is YFSETQ in the germline V gene. This CDR3 is 14 amino acids long. In DNA, the CDR3 is TGCGCCAGCAGCTCCGGAGGAGGCGTCACTGAAGCTTTCTTT. This sequence encodes CASSSGGGVTEAFF. Full variable domain (remainder filled in from reference TRBV5-1 and TRBJ1-1): KAGVTQTPRYLIKTRGQQVTLSCSPISGHRSVSWYQQTPGQGLQFLFEYFSETQRNKGNFPGRFSGRQFSNSRSEMNVSTLELGDSALYLCASSSGGGVTEAFFGQGTRLTVV.

This chain uses TRBV2 with TRBJ2-7; D may be TRBD2 (6 bases). V was shortened by 6 bases and J by 1 base, with 16 bases between the two germline ends. The V gene's germline CDR1 is SNHLY and CDR2 FYNNEI. This CDR3 comprises 15 residues. CDR3 coding DNA: TGTGCCAGCAGACCACCTCTGGGGGGATCCTACGAGCAGTACTTC. It specifies CASRPPLGGSYEQYF.

In this sample, this clone turned up once. The rearrangement uses TRBV30 and TRBJ1-1; D is undetermined. The CDR3 has 12 amino acids. V was cut by 2 bases and J by 5 bases, with 9 bases left in between. Germline V gives CDR1 GTSNPN, CDR2 SVGIG (reference sequence). The CDR3 region has the DNA TGTGCCTGGAGTCCCAGGCAGACTGAAGCTTTCTTT. Its protein is CAWSPRQTEAFF.

The chain uses TRBV18 and TRBJ2-1; the match to TRBD2 covers 14 bases. Losses at the gene ends were 3 bases for V and 8 bases for J; bases not matched to a gene: 3. The CDR3 runs to 15 residues. Germline V gene lookup returns CDR1 KGHSH and CDR2 LQKENI. The CDR3 DNA sequence: TGTGCCAGCTCACCCCTGACTAGCGGGGGGGATGAGCAGTTCTTC. As protein: CASSPLTSGGDEQFF.

The chain recombines TRBV12-3 or TRBV12-4 with TRBJ2-3; tentatively, D is TRBD1 (5 bases). Deletions cut 6 bases from V and 10 bases from J, with 11 bases between. The CDR3 extends over 11 amino acids. This chain's CDR3 is CASSPWGAQYF. The CDR3 DNA is TGTGCCAGCAGCCCCTGGGGCGCGCAGTATTTT.

The gene calls are TRBV4-2 and TRBJ1-3; 7 bases are shared with TRBD1. The CDR3 consists of 15 residues. CDR1 is LGHNA and CDR2 is YNFKEQ in the germline V gene. The V gene end was trimmed by 0 bases and the J gene end by 4 bases; junction bases not matched to a gene: 3. The CDR3, as DNA: TGTGCCAGCAGCCAAGAACAGGGGATAGGAAACACCATATATTTT. It encodes CASSQEQGIGNTIYF.

The rearrangement uses TRBV6-5 and TRBJ2-1, with a possible D match to TRBD1 (5 bases). Trimming removed 6 bases from V and 7 bases from J, with 13 bases in between. This CDR3 has 13 amino acids. CDR1 is MNHEY and CDR2 is SVGAGI in the germline V gene. The CDR3, as DNA: TGTGCCAGCAGCCCCAGGGTTCGGAATGAGCAGTTCTTC. It specifies CASSPRVRNEQFF.

The table lists this clone with a count of one. The rearrangement uses TRBV3-1 (or the pseudogene TRBV3-2) and TRBJ2-3; 9 bases map to TRBD2. Germline CDR1 and CDR2: LGHDT and YNNKEL (reference sequence). The CDR3 totals 17 residues. V shed 0 bases, J shed 5 bases, and the junction held 9 bases outside the gene matches. Here the CDR3 reads CASSQELAGGPGDTQYF. The CDR3, as DNA: TGTGCCAGCAGCCAAGAGCTGGCGGGAGGGCCTGGAGATACGCAGTATTTT.

This chain joins TRBV13 and TRBJ2-2; 7 bases align to TRBD1. This CDR3 contains 15 residues. Germline CDR1 and CDR2: PRHDT and FYEKMQ (reference sequence). After removal of 5 bases from V and 3 bases from J, the junction contained 6 bases not matched to a gene. The CDR3 here is CASSIPGTDTGELFF. CDR3 DNA: TGTGCCAGCAGCATTCCCGGGACAGACACCGGGGAGCTGTTTTTT. The entire variable domain, with the rest obtained from reference TRBV13 and TRBJ2-2, is as follows: AAGVIQSPRHLIKEKRETATLKCYPIPRHDTVYWYQQGPGQDPQFLISFYEKMQSDKGSIPDRFSAQQFSDYHSELNMSSLELGDSALYFCASSIPGTDTGELFFGEGSRLTVL.

The chain employs TRBV29-1 and TRBJ2-7, with D unclear. Germline V gene sequence: CDR1 SQVTM, CDR2 ANQGSEA. There are 13 residues in the CDR3. Trimming stripped 5 bases from V and 4 bases from J, with 15 bases between. CDR3: CSVKRGAEYEQYF. DNA of the CDR3: TGCAGCGTTAAGCGAGGCGCTGAGTACGAGCAGTACTTC.

This sequence joins TRBV3-1 (or the pseudogene TRBV3-2) and TRBJ2-3; D may be TRBD2 (6 bases). Germline V lookup: CDR1 LGHDT, CDR2 YNNKEL (reference sequence). The V end lost 2 bases, the J end lost 7 bases, and 22 bases lay between the germline ends. The CDR3 runs to 17 residues. CDR3 in amino acids: CASSQTVGGVGGYTQYF. The CDR3 DNA reads as TGTGCCAGCAGCCAAACTGTGGGGGGTGTTGGCGGTTATACGCAGTATTTT.